The 16 T cell receptor beta chains below were found in one sample sequenced in a study of blood T cell repertoires in COVID-19. Assay used: immunoSEQ multiplex PCR; TCRdb lists only in-frame clones, some missing. The sample lists about 370,000 clones; roughly nine tenths were seen once. Sequenced: PBMCs or T cells enriched from blood (not recorded which). The source of these receptors is a man younger than 30 who had recovered from COVID-19.

The gene calls are TRBV7-9 and TRBJ2-2, with D possibly TRBD2 on 5 matching bases. The V gene lost 1 base and the J gene lost 5 bases, with 14 bases spanning the gap. Germline V gene sequence: CDR1 SEHNR, CDR2 FQNEAQ (reference sequence). This CDR3 comprises 16 residues. This CDR3 reads CASSLGGRLGTGELFF. The CDR3 bases are TGTGCCAGCAGCTTAGGCGGGCGGCTGGGAACCGGGGAGCTGTTTTTT.

The table lists this clone with a count of one. The chain joins TRBV5-5 to TRBJ2-1, with D possibly TRBD2 on 6 matching bases. V was trimmed by 4 bases and J by 5 bases, leaving 13 bases between them. CDR3 size: 14 residues. Germline V gives CDR1 SGHKS, CDR2 YYEKEE (reference sequence). The DNA of the CDR3 is TGTGCCAGCAGCGCCCCGGGACTCCACAATGAGCAGTTCTTC. This translates into CASSAPGLHNEQFF. The complete variable domain, with remaining parts taken from reference TRBV5-5 and TRBJ2-1, reads DAGVTQSPTHLIKTRGQQVTLRCSPISGHKSVSWYQQVLGQGPQFIFQYYEKEERGRGNFPDRFSARQFPNYSSELNVNALLLGDSALYLCASSAPGLHNEQFFGPGTRLTVL.

About this clone: The sample has other DNA sequences that encode this CDR3 too. The V and J genes are TRBV5-1 and TRBJ2-3, with a weak D call TRBD2 (6 bases). From germline, CDR1 is SGHRS and CDR2 YFSETQ. Trimming shortened V by 4 bases and J by 0 bases, and 9 bases separated the two germline ends. The CDR3 spans 14 residues. The CDR3: CASSPGTSTDTQYF. The DNA of the CDR3 is TGCGCCAGCAGCCCGGGGACTAGCACAGATACGCAGTATTTT.

J is TRBJ1-4 and V is TRBV4-1; D perhaps matches TRBD1 (5 bases). The germline V and J ends were trimmed by 1 base and 4 bases, with 7 bases remaining between them. The CDR3 has 14 residues. Germline CDR1 MGHRA, CDR2 YSYEKL. The CDR3 loop is CASSQGQGNEKLFF. CDR3 nucleotides: TGCGCCAGCAGCCAAGGCCAGGGTAATGAAAAACTGTTTTTT.

The V call is TRBV4-2, the J call TRBJ1-1; the D gene is possibly TRBD1 (5 bases). Trimming took off 3 bases at V and 5 bases at J, with 10 bases between the two ends. Germline V gene data show CDR1 as LGHNA and CDR2 as YNFKEQ. The CDR3 consists of 13 residues. CDR3 region: CASSQEGWTEAFF. The CDR3 region has the DNA TGTGCCAGCAGCCAGGAGGGGTGGACTGAAGCTTTCTTT.

The CDR3, as DNA: TGTGCCAGCTCACCACGCGGGACAGGGGGTTCGGGAAGCGAGCAGTACTTC. Translating gives CASSPRGTGGSGSEQYF. J is TRBJ2-7 and V is TRBV18; 11 bases line up with TRBD1. V lost 1 base to trimming and J lost 6 bases; unmatched junction nucleotides: 11. The length of the CDR3 is 17 residues. In germline, CDR1 is KGHSH, CDR2 LQKENI.

V gene TRBV11-1 combines with J gene TRBJ1-3, with a possible D match to TRBD1 (5 bases). V shed 5 bases and J shed 4 bases, with 12 bases lying between them. Germline CDR1 reads SGHAT; CDR2 reads FQDESV (reference sequence). The CDR3 loop spans 14 amino acids. For the CDR3, the DNA is TGTGCCAGCAGCCACCGGGGGACGGGAAACACCATATATTTT. Protein product: CASSHRGTGNTIYF.

This chain uses TRBV7-8 with TRBJ1-2, with D possibly being TRBD1 (6 bases). V was clipped by 8 bases and J by 2 bases, with 18 bases between them. In germline, CDR1 is SGHVS, CDR2 FQNEAQ. The CDR3 loop spans 15 amino acids. For the CDR3, the DNA is TGTGCCAGCTTACAGGGCCCATGGGGGAACTATGGCTACACCTTC. This encodes CASLQGPWGNYGYTF.

The rearrangement uses TRBV28 and TRBJ2-2, with TRBD1 identical over 10 bases. Germline CDR1 is MDHEN and CDR2 is SYDVKM. The J segment lost 6 bases and the V segment lost 3 bases, leaving 7 bases of the junction unmatched. This CDR3 comprises 16 residues. In DNA form, the CDR3 reads TGTGCCAGCAGTTTTTCGGGACAGGGGTATTCCGGGGAGCTGTTTTTT. Residues: CASSFSGQGYSGELFF.

The chain employs TRBV7-6 and TRBJ2-5, with D tentatively TRBD2 (6 bases). V was shortened by 1 base and J by 1 base, with 10 bases between the two germline ends. This CDR3 spans 15 amino acids. CDR1 is SGHVS and CDR2 is FNYEAQ in the germline V gene. The CDR3 protein is CASSLVGGIQETQYF. The DNA of the CDR3 is TGTGCCAGCAGCTTAGTGGGGGGAATCCAAGAGACCCAGTACTTC.

V usage is TRBV28 and J usage is TRBJ2-5; D is uncertain. This CDR3 spans 13 amino acids. The germline V gene has CDR1 MDHEN and CDR2 SYDVKM. V dropped 6 bases and J dropped 2 bases, with 10 bases sitting between them. CDR3 protein: CASSFGYQETQYF. CDR3 nucleotide sequence: TGTGCCAGCAGCTTCGGGTATCAAGAGACCCAGTACTTC.

The chain employs TRBV29-1 and TRBJ2-5; 8 bases align to TRBD1. Germline CDR1 reads SQVTM; CDR2 reads ANQGSEA. The V and J ends lost 0 bases and 4 bases, in that order; junction bases with no gene match: 13. The CDR3 totals 17 residues. The CDR3 DNA follows: TGCAGCGTTGAAGATCGGGACAGGAGGGGCTGGAGAGAGACCCAGTACTTC. Its protein product is CSVEDRDRRGWRETQYF.

The chain is built from TRBV6-1 and TRBJ1-5; no firm D call. The CDR3 length is 18 residues. The V and J ends lost 3 bases and 6 bases respectively, with 24 bases between them. CDR1 and CDR2 (germline): MNHNS, SASEGT. CDR3 in DNA: TGTGCCAGCAGTGACGTCGCACCGGGTCGGACGGGAGGTCAGCCCCAGCATTTT. Its protein is CASSDVAPGRTGGQPQHF.

The rearrangement uses TRBV6-5 and TRBJ1-3; D ambiguous. This CDR3 has 13 amino acids. Trimming took off 7 bases at V and 2 bases at J, with 9 bases between the two ends. Germline V gene lookup returns CDR1 MNHEY and CDR2 SVGAGI. This CDR3 is CASMRVTGNTIYF. The CDR3 coding sequence is TGTGCCAGCATGAGGGTTACTGGAAACACCATATATTTT.

This sequence joins TRBV18 and TRBJ1-5; 7 bases line up with TRBD1. Losses at the gene ends were 5 bases for V and 0 bases for J; bases not matched to a gene: 7. This CDR3 comprises 16 residues. The germline V gene encodes CDR1 KGHSH and CDR2 LQKENI. CDR3 loop: CASSTITGDSNQPQHF. CDR3 in DNA: TGTGCCAGCTCAACAATTACAGGGGATAGCAATCAGCCCCAGCATTTT.

This clone is a singleton in its sample. The chain uses TRBV7-9 and TRBJ2-5; no firm D call. The CDR3 totals 13 residues. CDR1 and CDR2 (germline): SEHNR, FQNEAQ (reference sequence). Trimming left V 1 base short and J 5 bases short, with 8 bases between. The DNA for the CDR3 is TGTGCCAGCAGCTTAGGAGTTTCGGAGACCCAGTACTTC. It encodes CASSLGVSETQYF.